The rows below give T cell receptor beta chains drawn from one sample of a study of control samples from healthy donors and cancer patients. Method: immunoSEQ multiplex PCR; TCRdb's copy keeps in-frame clones and lacks some. Listed are under 200,000 clones; more than 2% falls within the top ten. Sequencing was carried out using blood. Receptors originate from a woman in her 30s in good health. Each CDR3 is given without its conserved first and last residue. The D gene is left open where the match is weak.

TRBV27 | TRBD1 | 14 | ASSLSAGTANYGYT
TRBV4-1 | TRBD2 | 14 | ASSLRGLAGDNEQF
TRBV2 | TRBD2 | 16 | ASSDMGLENWGTDTQY
TRBV6-6 | - | 11 | ASVKTATEKLF
TRBV7-6 | - | 14 | ASSLKRSIAAGEAF
TRBV28 | TRBD2 | 14 | ASRSRAGGHRDTQY
TRBV4-1 | - | 12 | ASSPLAVNTEAF
TRBV6-6 | - | 11 | ASSYSLTGELF
TRBV30 | - | 11 | AWSVLSGNTIY
TRBV28 | - | 12 | ASSLETSTDTQY
TRBV5-6 | - | 13 | ASSLEGVRGVVAF
TRBV29-1 | - | 12 | SVGGIDSGNTIY
TRBV2 | - | 11 | ASSENYSYEQY
TRBV4-1 | - | 13 | ASSQAGVGNQPQH
TRBV5-1 | - | 10 | ASSLGGSEQF
TRBV6-5 | TRBD1 | 13 | ASILSRDRGNEQF
TRBV6-2/TRBV6-3 | - | 13 | ASSLTGSVGTEAF
TRBV19 | - | 11 | ASKKWANTEAF
TRBV11-2 | - | 10 | ASSLNRNKLF
TRBV19 | TRBD1 | 12 | ASRPGQGASPLH
TRBV3-1/TRBV3-2 | TRBD2 | 13 | ASSPRTSGQETQY
TRBV12-3/TRBV12-4 | - | 11 | ASSLHELNIQY
TRBV9 | TRBD2 | 12 | ASSPGGPYDTQY
TRBV29-1 | - | 12 | SFRSTGGNSPLH
TRBV19 | - | 10 | ASSNGNYGYT
TRBV30 | - | 11 | AWSAGLPYEQY
TRBV12-3/TRBV12-4 | - | 11 | ASSLAEDQPQH
TRBV4-3 | - | 14 | ASSQVKGRNTGELF